Presented here are 27 T cell receptor beta chains from one specimen sequenced in a study of blood T cell repertoires in COVID-19. Libraries were prepared by immunoSEQ multiplex PCR; TCRdb keeps only in-frame clonotypes and omits some of them. The sample records 120,000 or so clones, about 85% being singletons. Sequences were obtained from peripheral blood. The receptor set was obtained from a woman older than 75 with acute or convalescent COVID-19.

This clone has just a few counts. The rearrangement uses TRBV7-2 and TRBJ1-3; the match to TRBD1 covers 8 bases. The germline CDR1 and CDR2 sequences are SGHTA and FQGNSA. The CDR3 is 15 residues long. V shed 5 bases and J 1 base; nucleotides not matched to a gene: 4. The CDR3 DNA follows: TGTGCCAGCAGCAAGCAGGGGGCGTCTGGAAACACCATATATTTT. It specifies CASSKQGASGNTIYF. The variable domain in full, with the rest retrieved from reference TRBV7-2 and TRBJ1-3, is GAGVSQSPSNKVTEKGKDVELRCDPISGHTALYWYRQSLGQGLEFLIYFQGNSAPDKSGLPSDRFSAERTGGSVSTLTIQRTQQEDSAVYLCASSKQGASGNTIYFGEGSWLTVV.

The V and J genes are TRBV6-5 and TRBJ2-7; no firm D call. CDR1 and CDR2 from the germline V gene are MNHEY and SVGAGI. This CDR3 has 14 residues. Trimming pared 7 bases from V and 2 bases from J, leaving 15 bases between. The CDR3 sequence: CASTPTWQAYEQYF. DNA for the CDR3: TGTGCCAGCACCCCTACCTGGCAGGCCTACGAGCAGTACTTC.

The genes are TRBV27 and TRBJ1-1; 12 nucleotides align to TRBD1. CDR1 MNHEY and CDR2 SMNVEV come from the germline V gene (reference sequence). Unmatched junction bases numbered 11, after V lost 2 bases and J lost 4 bases. This CDR3 is 18 amino acids long. The CDR3 bases are TGTGCCAGCAGTTTACGGGGGACAGGGGGCCTCTTGGGCACTGAAGCTTTCTTT. Translating gives CASSLRGTGGLLGTEAFF.

The J gene is TRBJ1-2, the V gene TRBV6-2 or TRBV6-3; no reliable D call. Germline lookup yields CDR1 MNHEY and CDR2 SVGEGT. V lost 4 bases, J lost 3 bases, and 9 bases lay in between. CDR3 length equals 13 residues. The CDR3 DNA is TGTGCCAGCAGTTCCACGGGGTACTATGGCTACACCTTC. It translates to CASSSTGYYGYTF.

The chain has TRBV29-1 and TRBJ1-1; 8 bases line up with TRBD1. Trimming took 2 bases from V and 3 from J; bases not matched to a gene: 2. The germline gives CDR1 SQVTM, CDR2 ANQGSEA. The CDR3 covers 13 residues. The CDR3 sequence is CSVEHRGDTEAFF. CDR3 DNA sequence: TGCAGCGTTGAACACAGGGGGGACACTGAAGCTTTCTTT.

This chain connects TRBV7-2 to TRBJ2-3, with D possibly matching TRBD2 (5 bases). The CDR3 has 12 amino acids. CDR1 is SGHTA and CDR2 is FQGNSA in the germline V gene. Trimming shortened V by 1 base and J by 8 bases, and 7 bases separated the two germline ends. CDR3 sequence (DNA): TGTGCCAGCAGCTTAGACCGGGGTACGCAGTATTTT. Translation gives CASSLDRGTQYF. Full variable domain (rest looked up from reference TRBV7-2 and TRBJ2-3): GAGVSQSPSNKVTEKGKDVELRCDPISGHTALYWYRQSLGQGLEFLIYFQGNSAPDKSGLPSDRFSAERTGGSVSTLTIQRTQQEDSAVYLCASSLDRGTQYFGPGTRLTVL.

The V and J genes are TRBV12-3 or TRBV12-4 and TRBJ1-1, with no clear D. This CDR3 has 13 residues. V dropped 2 bases and J dropped 3 bases, with 7 bases sitting between them. CDR3 coding DNA: TGTGCCAGCAGTTTAATGATAGACACTGAAGCTTTCTTT. This codes for CASSLMIDTEAFF.

Remarks on this clone: At one end the junction does not follow the germline gene, possibly because of a read error. The chain uses TRBV7-2 and TRBJ2-3, with TRBD2 matching over 11 bases. The germline CDR1 and CDR2 sequences are SGHTA and FQGNSA. This CDR3 is 15 amino acids long. The CDR3: CASILAGGPLDTQYF. CDR3 DNA: TGTGCCAGCATCTTAGCGGGGGGGCCGCTAGATACGCAGTATTTT.

The chain is built from TRBV6-6 and TRBJ1-4; the D gene is possibly TRBD1 (5 bases). Between the trimmed V and J ends, which lost 5 bases and 4 bases, there was a span of 11 bases. The germline CDR1 and CDR2 sequences are MNHNY and SVGAGI (reference sequence). The length of the CDR3 is 14 residues. This CDR3 is CASSKQEINEKLFF. As DNA, the CDR3 is TGTGCCAGCAGTAAACAGGAGATTAATGAAAAACTGTTTTTT.

This clone was seen only once. J is TRBJ2-2 and V is TRBV11-3; D might be TRBD1 (5 bases). Trimming took off 1 base at V and 2 bases at J, with 11 bases between the two ends. The CDR3 runs 16 residues. CDR1 and CDR2 (germline): SGHNT, YENEEA. The chain's CDR3 is CASSLVSTANTGELFF. The DNA of the CDR3 is TGTGCCAGCAGCTTAGTTTCGACAGCTAACACCGGGGAGCTGTTTTTT.

The count of this clone is one. This chain uses TRBV4-1 with TRBJ1-1; maybe TRBD1 (5 bases). Germline CDR1 reads MGHRA; CDR2 reads YSYEKL. The CDR3 totals 14 residues. The ends were cut back, 1 base at V and 7 bases at J, with 13 bases in the middle. The CDR3 is CASSQVRDSLEAFF. For the CDR3, the DNA is TGCGCCAGCAGCCAAGTCAGGGACTCCCTTGAAGCTTTCTTT.

CDR3 bases: TGTGCCAGCAGCTTGACTAGCGGGGGAGGGAAGTATTTT. Amino acids: CASSLTSGGGKYF. The V call is TRBV5-5, the J call TRBJ2-3, with 11 nucleotides matching TRBD2. Germline V gives CDR1 SGHKS, CDR2 YYEKEE (reference sequence). The J segment lost 13 bases and the V segment lost 1 base, leaving 5 bases of the junction unmatched. The CDR3 is 13 amino acids.

This clone was detected ten times or more. V usage is TRBV27 and J usage is TRBJ1-2, with D possibly matching TRBD1 (5 bases). V shed 5 bases and J shed 4 bases, with 17 bases lying between them. This CDR3 has 15 amino acids. From germline, CDR1 is MNHEY and CDR2 SMNVEV (reference sequence). For the CDR3, the DNA is TGTGCCAGCAGTCCCCAGGGATGGGGTGTCTATGGCTACACCTTC. Amino acids: CASSPQGWGVYGYTF.

The genes are TRBV5-4 and TRBJ2-5; D gene ambiguous. This CDR3 is built from 15 residues. Per germline, CDR1 SGHNT and CDR2 YYREEE (reference sequence). V was cut by 4 bases and J by 2 bases, with 15 bases left in between. This CDR3 reads CASSQQFIGQETQYF. For the CDR3, the DNA is TGTGCCAGCAGCCAACAATTTATCGGGCAAGAGACCCAGTACTTC.

This clone was detected once. The rearrangement links TRBV7-9 to TRBJ1-2; TRBD1 is a possible D gene (5 bases). The V gene lost 2 bases and the J gene lost 3 bases, with 7 bases spanning the gap. CDR1 and CDR2 from the germline V gene are SEHNR and FQNEAQ (reference sequence). The CDR3 contains 13 residues. The CDR3 DNA reads as TGTGCCAGCAGCTTATTGACAGACTATGGCTACACCTTC. This sequence encodes CASSLLTDYGYTF.

This clone was detected only a few times. The rearrangement joins TRBV7-2 to TRBJ1-6; D is ambiguous. Trimming shortened V by 5 bases and J by 6 bases, and 11 bases separated the two germline ends. Germline lookup yields CDR1 SGHTA and CDR2 FQGNSA. The CDR3 runs to 14 residues. The CDR3 nucleotides are TGTGCCAGCAGCGCACAGTTGAGTAATTCACCCCTCCACTTT. It translates to CASSAQLSNSPLHF.

V usage is TRBV19 and J usage is TRBJ2-1; 10 bases are a match to TRBD2. The J segment lost 3 bases and the V segment lost 9 bases, leaving 8 bases of the junction unmatched. The CDR3 covers 15 residues. Germline CDR1 reads LNHDA; CDR2 reads SQIVND (reference sequence). The CDR3 nucleotides are TGTGCCAGCACCATTCTAGCGGGGGACTACAATGAGCAGTTCTTC. Its translation: CASTILAGDYNEQFF.

V is TRBV7-2 and J is TRBJ1-4; no firm D call. This CDR3 is 15 amino acids long. The germline V and J ends were trimmed by 5 bases and 11 bases, with 21 bases remaining between them. CDR1 and CDR2 (germline): SGHTA, FQGNSA. The CDR3 reads CASSIFDGKVGKLFF. DNA for the CDR3: TGTGCCAGCAGCATCTTTGACGGAAAGGTGGGCAAACTGTTTTTT.

This chain connects TRBV12-5 to TRBJ1-3; 7 nucleotides agree with TRBD1. CDR1 and CDR2 (germline): LGHNT, FRNRAP. This CDR3 is 14 amino acids long. With V trimmed by 8 bases and J by 3 bases, 7 bases remained unmatched. As DNA, the CDR3 is TGTGCTAGTTCACCCGACAGGGTTGGAAACACCATATATTTT. Residues: CASSPDRVGNTIYF.

A word on this clone: In the same sample, other DNA sequences code for this CDR3. The chain carries TRBV5-1 and TRBJ1-4, with D uncertain. V lost 0 bases and J lost 4, with 7 bases in between. The germline CDR1 and CDR2 sequences are SGHRS and YFSETQ. The CDR3 has 14 residues. CDR3: CASSLGPGNEKLFF. The CDR3 nucleotides read TGCGCCAGCAGCTTGGGACCGGGTAATGAAAAACTGTTTTTT. Full variable domain (rest looked up from reference TRBV5-1 and TRBJ1-4): KAGVTQTPRYLIKTRGQQVTLSCSPISGHRSVSWYQQTPGQGLQFLFEYFSETQRNKGNFPGRFSGRQFSNSRSEMNVSTLELGDSALYLCASSLGPGNEKLFFGSGTQLSVL.

The V gene is TRBV19, the J gene TRBJ1-1; tentative D call: TRBD1 (6 bases). Trimming removed 6 bases at V and 6 bases at J, with 35 bases between. This CDR3 comprises 20 residues. From germline, CDR1 is LNHDA and CDR2 SQIVND (reference sequence). CDR3 sequence: CASSTDRTGPQGGRRSEAFF. In DNA form, the CDR3 reads TGTGCCAGTAGCACCGACCGAACCGGGCCGCAAGGGGGACGAAGGTCTGAAGCTTTCTTT.

V gene TRBV5-5 combines with J gene TRBJ1-2; TRBD1 agrees at 7 bases. This CDR3 region has 15 residues. V lost 2 bases to trimming and J lost 6 bases; unmatched junction nucleotides: 10. CDR1 and CDR2 from the germline V gene are SGHKS and YYEKEE (reference sequence). CDR3 in amino acids: CASSFLTGIEHGYTF. The CDR3 bases are TGTGCCAGCAGCTTTTTGACAGGGATTGAACATGGCTACACCTTC.

V is TRBV6-5 and J is TRBJ1-5, with D hard to call. CDR1 MNHEY and CDR2 SVGAGI come from the germline V gene. V shed 6 bases and J shed 7 bases, with 13 bases lying between them. The CDR3 is 13 amino acids. CDR3 residues: CASRRHPEQPQHF. The CDR3 DNA reads TGTGCCAGCAGGCGGCACCCTGAGCAGCCCCAGCATTTT.

The rearrangement links TRBV5-1 to TRBJ2-1; TRBD1 matches 11 bases. Trimming at V came to 4 bases and at J to 3 bases, leaving 12 bases not matched to a gene. From germline, CDR1 is SGHRS and CDR2 YFSETQ. The length of the CDR3 is 18 residues. The CDR3 loop is CASSPGTGGWKVYNEQFF. The CDR3 nucleotides read TGCGCCAGCAGCCCCGGGACAGGGGGTTGGAAGGTCTACAATGAGCAGTTCTTC.

This chain connects TRBV3-1 (or the pseudogene TRBV3-2) to TRBJ1-5, with TRBD1 as a possible D gene (5 bases). With 0 bases removed from V and 7 bases from J, the gap between germline ends came to 10 bases. CDR1 is LGHDT and CDR2 is YNNKEL in the germline V gene (reference sequence). The CDR3 totals 14 residues. The CDR3 is CASSQERQGQPQHF. The DNA of the CDR3 is TGTGCCAGCAGCCAAGAAAGGCAGGGCCAGCCCCAGCATTTT.

The chain is built from TRBV6-5 and TRBJ2-7; D is unclear. The CDR3 spans 13 residues. Germline CDR1 is MNHEY and CDR2 is SVGAGI. The ends were cut back, 6 bases at V and 0 bases at J, with 9 bases in the middle. The CDR3: CASSLESSYEQYV. The CDR3 DNA follows: TGTGCCAGCAGCCTCGAGAGCTCCTACGAGCAGTACGTC.

The chain uses TRBV2 and TRBJ2-6, with 8 nucleotides matching TRBD1. The germline V gene encodes CDR1 SNHLY and CDR2 FYNNEI. Trimming took 6 bases from V and 4 from J; bases not matched to a gene: 8. This CDR3 region has 16 residues. The CDR3 region is CASRTHRGSGANVLTF. CDR3 in DNA: TGTGCCAGCAGGACACACAGGGGGTCCGGGGCCAACGTCCTGACTTTC.